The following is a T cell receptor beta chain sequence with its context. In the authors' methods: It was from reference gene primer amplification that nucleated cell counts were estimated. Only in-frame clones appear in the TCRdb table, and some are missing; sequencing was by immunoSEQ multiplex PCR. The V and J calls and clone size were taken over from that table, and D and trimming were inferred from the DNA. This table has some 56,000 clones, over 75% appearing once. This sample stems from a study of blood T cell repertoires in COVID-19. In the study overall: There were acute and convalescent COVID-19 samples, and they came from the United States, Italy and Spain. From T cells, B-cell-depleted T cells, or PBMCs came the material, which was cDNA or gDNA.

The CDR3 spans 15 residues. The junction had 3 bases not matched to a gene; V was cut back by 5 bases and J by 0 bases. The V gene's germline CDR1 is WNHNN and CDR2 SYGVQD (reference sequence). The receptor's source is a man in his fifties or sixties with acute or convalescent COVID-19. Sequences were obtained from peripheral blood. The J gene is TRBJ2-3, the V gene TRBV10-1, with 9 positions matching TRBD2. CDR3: CASSTSGGSTDTQYF. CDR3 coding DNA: TGCGCCAGCAGTACCAGCGGGGGGAGCACAGATACGCAGTATTTT.